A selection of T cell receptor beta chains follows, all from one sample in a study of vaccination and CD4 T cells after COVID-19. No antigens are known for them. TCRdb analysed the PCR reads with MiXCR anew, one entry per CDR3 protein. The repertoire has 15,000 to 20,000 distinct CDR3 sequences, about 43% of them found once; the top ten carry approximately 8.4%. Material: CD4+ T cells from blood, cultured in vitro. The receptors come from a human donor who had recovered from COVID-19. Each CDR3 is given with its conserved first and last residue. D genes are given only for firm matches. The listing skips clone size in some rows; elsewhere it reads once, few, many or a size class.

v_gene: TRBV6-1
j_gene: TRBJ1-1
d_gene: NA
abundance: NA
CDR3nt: TGTGCCAGCAGCTCCCGATCGACGGCTTTCTTT
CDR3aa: CASSSRSTAFF

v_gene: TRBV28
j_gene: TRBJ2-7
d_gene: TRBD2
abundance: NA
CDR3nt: TGTGCCAGCACTGAGTTCAGACTAGCTTTTCCCTACGAGCAGTACTTC
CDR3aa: CASTEFRLAFPYEQYF

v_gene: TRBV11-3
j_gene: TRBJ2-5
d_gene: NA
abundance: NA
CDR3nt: TGTGCCAGCAGCTCGAGGGAGGATGGAGAGACCCAGTACTTC
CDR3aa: CASSSREDGETQYF

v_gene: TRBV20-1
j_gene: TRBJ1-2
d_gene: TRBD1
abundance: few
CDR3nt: TGCAGTGCGGACAGGGGGCGCAGGGGCTACACCTTC
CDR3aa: CSADRGRRGYTF

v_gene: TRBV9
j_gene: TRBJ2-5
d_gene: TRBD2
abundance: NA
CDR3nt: TGTGCCAGCAGCGTGGGGACTAGCGACACCCGACAAGAGACCCAGTACTTC
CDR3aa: CASSVGTSDTRQETQYF

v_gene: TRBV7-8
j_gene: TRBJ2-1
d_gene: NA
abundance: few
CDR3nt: TGTGCCAGCAGCTTGGTACAGGGAGTGTCCTACAATGAGCAGTTCTTC
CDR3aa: CASSLVQGVSYNEQFF

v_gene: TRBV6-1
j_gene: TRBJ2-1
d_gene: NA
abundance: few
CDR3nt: TGTGCCAGCAGTGAAGCAGACGGAGTTGGAGGCAATGAGCAGTTCTTC
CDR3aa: CASSEADGVGGNEQFF

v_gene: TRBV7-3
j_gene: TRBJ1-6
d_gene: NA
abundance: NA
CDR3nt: TGTGCCAGCAGCTTCAGGCCGAGGCATTCACCCCTCCACTTT
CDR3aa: CASSFRPRHSPLHF

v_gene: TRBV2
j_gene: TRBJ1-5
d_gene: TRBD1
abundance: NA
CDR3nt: TGTGCCAGCACCAGGGGGCTCGAGGGGCCCCAGCATTTT
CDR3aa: CASTRGLEGPQHF

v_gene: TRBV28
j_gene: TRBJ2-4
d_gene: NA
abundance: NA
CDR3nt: TGTGCCAGCAGTCCGCTAGCGATCGTGTCCAAAAACATTCAGTACTTC
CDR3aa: CASSPLAIVSKNIQYF

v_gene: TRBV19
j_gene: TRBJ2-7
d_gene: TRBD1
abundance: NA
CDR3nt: TGTGCCAGTAGAAGGACAGGGTCCTCCGACGAGCAGTACTTC
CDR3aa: CASRRTGSSDEQYF

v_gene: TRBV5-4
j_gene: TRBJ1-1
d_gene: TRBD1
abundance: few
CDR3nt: TGTGCCAGCAGCTTAGACAGGGGGAACACTGAAGCTTTCTTT
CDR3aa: CASSLDRGNTEAFF

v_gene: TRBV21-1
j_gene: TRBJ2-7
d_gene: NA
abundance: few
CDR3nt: TGTGCCAGGTCACTAGCGGGAGGCCCTCGAATCAGGAGCTCCTACGAGCAGTACTTC
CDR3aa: CARSLAGGPRIRSSYEQYF

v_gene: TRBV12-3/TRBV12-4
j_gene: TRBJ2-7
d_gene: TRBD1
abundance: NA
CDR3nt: TGTGCCAGCAGACACGGCGACAGGGAGCACGAGCAGTACTTC
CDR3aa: CASRHGDREHEQYF

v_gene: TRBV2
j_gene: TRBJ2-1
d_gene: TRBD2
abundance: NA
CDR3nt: TGTGCCAGCAGAGCGGGAGGGCCGGACAATGAGCAGTTCTTC
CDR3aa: CASRAGGPDNEQFF

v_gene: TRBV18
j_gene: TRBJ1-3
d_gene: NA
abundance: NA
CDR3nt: TGTGCCAGCTCACCAGCAGGGAATCGGAGAAACACCATATATTTT
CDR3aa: CASSPAGNRRNTIYF

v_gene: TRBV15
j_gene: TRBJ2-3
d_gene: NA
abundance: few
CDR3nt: TGTGCCACCAGCAGAGATATCGGGTTTAGCACAGATACGCAGTATTTT
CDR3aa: CATSRDIGFSTDTQYF

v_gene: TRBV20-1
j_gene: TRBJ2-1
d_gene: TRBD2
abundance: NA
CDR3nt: TGCAGTGCCCGGCCCAGGGGCCCGGAGCGGGAGGGCTCCTACAATGAGCAGTTCTTC
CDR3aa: CSARPRGPEREGSYNEQFF

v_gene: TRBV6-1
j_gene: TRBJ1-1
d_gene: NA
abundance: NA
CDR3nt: TGTGCCAGCAGTGAAGCCGGAAGGGATGTCTTT
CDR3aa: CASSEAGRDVF

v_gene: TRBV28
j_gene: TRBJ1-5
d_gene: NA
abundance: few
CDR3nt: TGTGCCAGCACCTCCGGAGGGGCGCAGATTTATAGCAATCAGCCCCAGCATTTT
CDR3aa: CASTSGGAQIYSNQPQHF

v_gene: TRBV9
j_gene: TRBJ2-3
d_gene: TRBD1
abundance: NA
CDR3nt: TGTGCCAGCAGCGTAGCGTATGGGACAGGCACAGATACGCAGTATTTT
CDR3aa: CASSVAYGTGTDTQYF

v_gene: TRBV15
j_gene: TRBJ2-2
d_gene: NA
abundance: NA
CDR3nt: TGTGCCACCAGCAGAGAAATCACGGGGACGAACACCGGGGAGCTGTTTTTT
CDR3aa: CATSREITGTNTGELFF

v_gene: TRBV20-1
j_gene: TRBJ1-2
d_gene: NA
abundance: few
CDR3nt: TGCAGTGCTAGAGCTGCCCCAGGCTTCCGCGGCTACACCTTC
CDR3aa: CSARAAPGFRGYTF

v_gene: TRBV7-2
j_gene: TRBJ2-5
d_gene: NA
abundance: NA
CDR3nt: TGTGCCAGCAGCTTAGTTCGCCTAGGCGAGACCCAGTACTTC
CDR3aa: CASSLVRLGETQYF

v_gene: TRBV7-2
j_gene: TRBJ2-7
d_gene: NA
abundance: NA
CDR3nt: TGTGCCAGCAGCTTAGGGTCAGGGCCGTCCTACGAGCAGTACTTC
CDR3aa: CASSLGSGPSYEQYF

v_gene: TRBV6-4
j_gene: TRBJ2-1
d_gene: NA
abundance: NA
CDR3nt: TGTGCCAGCAGTTCCTCTACTGAGAATGAGCAGTTCTTC
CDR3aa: CASSSSTENEQFF

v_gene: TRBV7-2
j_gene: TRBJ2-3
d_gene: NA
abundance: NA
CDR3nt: TGTGCCAGCAGCGGTCCTCTGGTCTTCCCAGATACGCAGTATTTT
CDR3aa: CASSGPLVFPDTQYF

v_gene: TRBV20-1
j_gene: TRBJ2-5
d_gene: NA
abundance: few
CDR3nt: TGCAGTGCTAGTTCCGAAGAGACCCAGTACTTC
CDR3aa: CSASSEETQYF

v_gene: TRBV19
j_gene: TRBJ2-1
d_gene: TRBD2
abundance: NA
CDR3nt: TGTGCCAGTAGTTCGGCTAGCGGGAGTGTTGAGCAGTTCTTC
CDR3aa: CASSSASGSVEQFF

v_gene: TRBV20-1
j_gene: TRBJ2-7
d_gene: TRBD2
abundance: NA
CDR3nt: TGCAGTGCTAGAGCTAGCGGGAGGGCTGAGCAGTACTTC
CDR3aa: CSARASGRAEQYF

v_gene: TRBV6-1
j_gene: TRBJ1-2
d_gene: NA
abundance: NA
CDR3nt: TGTGCCAGCAGTGAAGCGGTCAGAGCTAACTATGGCTACACCTTC
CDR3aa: CASSEAVRANYGYTF

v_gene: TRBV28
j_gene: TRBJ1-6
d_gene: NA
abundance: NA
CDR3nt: TGTGCGGCGGGGCGGGGTAAATCACCCCTCCACTTT
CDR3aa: CAAGRGKSPLHF

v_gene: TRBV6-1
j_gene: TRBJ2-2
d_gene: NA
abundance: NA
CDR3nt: TGTGCCAGCAGGACCCAGGACAGCCCGGCCGGGGAGCTGTTTTTT
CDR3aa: CASRTQDSPAGELFF

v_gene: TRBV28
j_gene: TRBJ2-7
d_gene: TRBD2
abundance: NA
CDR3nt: TGTGCCAGCAGCTCCTCCACTAGCGGGAGAGACTACGAGCAGTACTTC
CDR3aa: CASSSSTSGRDYEQYF

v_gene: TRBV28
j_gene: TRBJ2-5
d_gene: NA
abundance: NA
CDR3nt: TGTGCCAGCAGTTCCAGAGACTACCACAGCGAGACCCAGTACTTC
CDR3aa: CASSSRDYHSETQYF

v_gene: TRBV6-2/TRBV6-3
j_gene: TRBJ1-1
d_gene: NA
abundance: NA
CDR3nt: TGTGCCAGCAGCCAATCCGGCTCTGCTTTCTTT
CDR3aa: CASSQSGSAFF

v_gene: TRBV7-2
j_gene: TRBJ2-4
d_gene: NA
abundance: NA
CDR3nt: TGTGCCAGCAGCCCTAACGTGGGAGCAAACATTCAGTACTTC
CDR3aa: CASSPNVGANIQYF

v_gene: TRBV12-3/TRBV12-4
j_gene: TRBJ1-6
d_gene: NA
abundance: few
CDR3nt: TGTGCCAGCTCGAGCTCGGCAGATTCACCCCTCCACTTT
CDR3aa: CASSSSADSPLHF

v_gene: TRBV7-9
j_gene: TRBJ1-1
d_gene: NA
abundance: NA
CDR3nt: TGTGCCAGCAGCTTTCTGGCGGACACTGAAGCTTTCTTT
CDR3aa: CASSFLADTEAFF

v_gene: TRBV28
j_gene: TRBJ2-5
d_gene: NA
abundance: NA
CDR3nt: TGTGCCAGCAGGGCGCGGGGCGCGGGGCCTCGAGAGACCCAGTACTTC
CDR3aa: CASRARGAGPRETQYF

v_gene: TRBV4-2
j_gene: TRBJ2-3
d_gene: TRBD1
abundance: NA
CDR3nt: TGTGCCAGCAGCCAAGACAGGGGGAGCACAGATACGCAGTATTTT
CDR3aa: CASSQDRGSTDTQYF

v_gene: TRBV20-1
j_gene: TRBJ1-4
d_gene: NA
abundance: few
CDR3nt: TGCAGTGCTAGAACGGGAGGGACTTGGTCTTCAACTAATGAAAAACTGTTTTTT
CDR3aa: CSARTGGTWSSTNEKLFF

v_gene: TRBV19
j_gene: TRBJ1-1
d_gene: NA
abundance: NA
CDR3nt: TGTGCCAGTAGTATCAGGGGCACTGAAGCTTTCTTT
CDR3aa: CASSIRGTEAFF

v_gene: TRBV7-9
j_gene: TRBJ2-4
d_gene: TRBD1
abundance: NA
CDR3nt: TGTGCCAGCAGCTGGTCCCCCCCGGGACAGGGTTCACCCTCCGCCAAAAACATTCAGTACTTC
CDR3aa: CASSWSPPGQGSPSAKNIQYF

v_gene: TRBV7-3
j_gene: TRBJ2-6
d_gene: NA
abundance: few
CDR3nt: TGTGCCAGCAGCTCGATAACCTTCGAGGCAGGGGAGTTTGTGGGGGCCAACGTCCTGACTTTC
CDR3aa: CASSSITFEAGEFVGANVLTF

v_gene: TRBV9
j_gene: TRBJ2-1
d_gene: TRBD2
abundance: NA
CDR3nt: TGTGCCAGCAGCGTAGGGGGGACTAGCACTGAGCAGTTCTTC
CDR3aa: CASSVGGTSTEQFF

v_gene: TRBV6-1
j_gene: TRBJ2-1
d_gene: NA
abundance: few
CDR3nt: TGTGCCAGCAACCTAGGAGACAATGAGCAGTTCTTC
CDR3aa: CASNLGDNEQFF

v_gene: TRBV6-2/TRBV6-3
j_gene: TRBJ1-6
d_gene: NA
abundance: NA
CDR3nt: TGTGCCAGCAGCACCGATCTAACCGGGACGGAGTATAATTCACCCCTCCACTTT
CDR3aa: CASSTDLTGTEYNSPLHF

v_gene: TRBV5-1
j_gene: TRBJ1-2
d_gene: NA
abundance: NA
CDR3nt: TGCGCCAGCAGCACAGGGACGGCCCAAGGCTACACCTTC
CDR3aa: CASSTGTAQGYTF

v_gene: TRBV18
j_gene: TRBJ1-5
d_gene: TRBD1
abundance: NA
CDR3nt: TGTGCCAGCTCAGGGGACAGAAATCAGCCCCAGCATTTT
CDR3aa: CASSGDRNQPQHF

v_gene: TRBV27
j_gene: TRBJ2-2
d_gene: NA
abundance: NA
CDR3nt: TGTGCCAGCAGTAAAGACAGGAACACCGGGGAGCTGTTTTTT
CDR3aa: CASSKDRNTGELFF

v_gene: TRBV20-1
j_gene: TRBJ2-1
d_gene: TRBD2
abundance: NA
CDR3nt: TGCAGTGCCAACGGACTAGCGGGAGTAAGGGGCTACAATGAGCAGTTCTTC
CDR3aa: CSANGLAGVRGYNEQFF

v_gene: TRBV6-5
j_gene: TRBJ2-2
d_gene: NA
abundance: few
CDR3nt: TGTGCCAGCAGTTACCTTTCGGGGTTCGACACCGGGGAGCTGTTTTTT
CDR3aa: CASSYLSGFDTGELFF

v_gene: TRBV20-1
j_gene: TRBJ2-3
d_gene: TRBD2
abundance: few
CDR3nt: TGCAGTGCTAGACTAGCGGGAGCGGATACGCAGTATTTT
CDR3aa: CSARLAGADTQYF

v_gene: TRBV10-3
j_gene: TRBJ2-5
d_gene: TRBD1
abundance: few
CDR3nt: TGTGCCATCGCTAGGGGACAGACCCAAGAGACCCAGTACTTC
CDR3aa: CAIARGQTQETQYF